This TCR beta chain was sequenced in a study of control samples from healthy donors and cancer patients. The assay was immunoSEQ multiplex PCR, and TCRdb's table has in-frame clones only and misses some. This table has 150,000 to 200,000 clones, 70% to 90% appearing once. Material: blood. This TCR derives from a man aged 25-40 years in good health.

The CDR3 reads CASSPKATDTQYF. Written as DNA, the CDR3 is TGTGCCAGCTCACCAAAGGCCACAGATACGCAGTATTTT. V is TRBV18 and J is TRBJ2-3; D not certain. The CDR3 is 13 amino acids. Trimming stripped 2 bases from V and 2 bases from J, with 5 bases between. Germline V gene data show CDR1 as KGHSH and CDR2 as LQKENI.